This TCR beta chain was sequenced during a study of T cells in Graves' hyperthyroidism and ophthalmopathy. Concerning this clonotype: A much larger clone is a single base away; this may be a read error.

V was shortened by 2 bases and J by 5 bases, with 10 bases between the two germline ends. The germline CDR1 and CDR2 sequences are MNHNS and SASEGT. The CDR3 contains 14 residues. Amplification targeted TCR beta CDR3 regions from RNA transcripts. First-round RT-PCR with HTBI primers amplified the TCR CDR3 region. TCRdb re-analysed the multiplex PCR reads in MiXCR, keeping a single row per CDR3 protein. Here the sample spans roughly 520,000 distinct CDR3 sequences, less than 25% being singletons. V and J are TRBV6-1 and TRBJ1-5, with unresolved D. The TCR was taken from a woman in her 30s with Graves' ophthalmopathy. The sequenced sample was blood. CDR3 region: CASSEFIGDQPQHF. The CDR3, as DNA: TGTGCCAGCAGTGAATTTATTGGCGATCAGCCCCAGCATTTT.